The present entry profiles one T cell receptor beta chain with its context. This clonotype was seen ten or more times. The clone's antigen remains unknown. Base qualities were left out, and no much larger clone turns up one base away. In the study, sorted CD4+ and CD8+ blood T cells from patients with severe aplastic anemia and from healthy subjects underwent deep sequencing of TCR repertoires. Ficoll-Paque density gradient centrifugation was used to isolate peripheral blood mononuclear cells. CD4+ and CD8+ T cells were sorted by FACS or magnetic beads before DNA extraction. This entry comes from a study of CD8+CD57+ T cells in acquired aplastic anemia (dated by TCRdb to between 2018 and 2020). Context from the whole study: Extracted DNA from sorted CD4+ and CD8+ cells averaged around 3.5 ug, ranging from about 0.17 to 30 ug. Mean read counts for healthy donor samples were 8.5 million to 10.8 million for CD4+ cells and around 11 million for CD8+ cells. Points the paper makes about the study in general: CD8+ Simpson's diversity did not differ significantly between patients and healthy controls (P=0.060). About 30 CD8+ CDR3 sequences were found in both patients and controls but appeared to be highly expressed in patients and within the immunodominant clones of the patients.

The CDR3 covers 16 residues, taking in both the cysteine and the phenylalanine. The kept DNA is CDR3 alone, 48 bases in frame from the first base. CDR1 is given as SGHDN and CDR2 as FVKESK, both from the germline V gene. Trimming accounts for 3 bases at V and 0 bases at J, while the number of junction bases matched to no gene is 3. TCR beta VDJ combination and CDR3 sequence profiling used genomic DNA as the template. An Illumina HiSeq 2000 was used for TCR repertoire sequencing. The authors' pipeline ran thus. TRBV/TRBJ rearrangement plots, CDR3 size and DJ length profiles, and Simpson's diversity index were used to assess repertoires. Whichever DNA sequence was most abundant in the deep sequencing data was defined as the immunodominant clone. CDR3 amino acid sequences were screened for sharing across subjects and were compared with published repertoires and the VDJdb database. TCRdb applied fastp at Q25 and MiXCR to the public reads, then kept only in-frame beta chains. Rows matching on CDR3 protein sequence are summarized as one entry with the most common DNA and genes. In this record, the V and J calls reflect TCRdb's handling and not the investigators' own analysis. The sample table contains roughly 180,000 distinct CDR3 sequences; only one count was recorded for around half of them. The top ten constitute about 2.9% of the sample.

The sequence joins TRBV14 to TRBJ2-2; 8 of the junction bases match TRBD1. The material sequenced was sorted CD4+, CD8+, or CD8+CD57+ T cells (not recorded which) from PBMCs. This clonotype originated in a human donor in good health. The CDR3 protein is CASSHRDRPNTGELFF. The nucleotides are TGTGCCAGCAGCCACCGGGACAGGCCGAACACCGGGGAGCTGTTTTTT.